The clone carrying this TCR beta chain was observed a single time. As yet, its antigen is unknown. Trimming took 0 bases from V and 6 from J, leaving 15 bases between them. Per the germline V gene, CDR1 is MNHNS and CDR2 is SASEGT. CDR3 size: 15 residues. These data come from a study of identifying expanded T cells in peripheral blood. General study points: Clone count variance between roughly two-week samples rose with total template count. About 1.2 clones differed between technical replicates, versus about 15 and 19 over time.

No infections or other immune events were documented during collection. Method: immunoSEQ multiplex PCR; TCRdb's copy keeps in-frame clones and lacks some. The table shows some 91,000 clones, with around 88% occurring only once. V and J are TRBV6-1 and TRBJ2-7, with D perhaps matching TRBD1 (5 bases). This TCR derives from a person aged 18 to 69 in good health. The sample consisted of blood. CDR3 sequence reads: CASSEAWGARSEQYF. The CDR3 DNA reads TGTGCCAGCAGTGAAGCTTGGGGCGCAAGATCCGAGCAGTACTTC.